The 16 T cell receptor beta chains below come from one sample, sequenced in a study of OX40 agonist ivuxolimab in advanced cancers. Repertoires were generated with immunoSEQ multiplex PCR, while TCRdb's copy carries only in-frame clones and drops some. The sample yields 7,500 to 9,500 clones, 65% to 70% seen once. Specimen: CD4+ or CD8+ T cells sorted from blood, collected in a trial of the OX40 agonist ivuxolimab. The receptors derive from an adult with an advanced solid tumor such as melanoma, head and neck, liver or kidney cancer.

In its sample, this clone was seen once. The chain combines TRBV9 with TRBJ2-7; D possibly corresponds to TRBD2 (5 bases). Germline CDR1 is SGDLS and CDR2 is YYNGEE. The CDR3 runs to 15 residues. V lost 4 bases, J lost 2 bases, and 16 bases lay in between. DNA of the CDR3: TGTGCCAGCAGCCCCGGGTCTAGCTGGGCCTACGAGCAGTACTTC. Translating gives CASSPGSSWAYEQYF. Full variable domain (missing parts from reference TRBV9 and TRBJ2-7): DSGVTQTPKHLITATGQRVTLRCSPRSGDLSVYWYQQSLDQGLQFLIQYYNGEERAKGNILERFSAQQFPDLHSELNLSSLELGDSALYFCASSPGSSWAYEQYFGPGTRLTVT.

The chain links TRBV6-1 to TRBJ1-1; D unclear. The CDR3 length is 15 residues. The V end lost 4 bases, the J end lost 0 bases, and 12 bases lay between the germline ends. The germline CDR1 and CDR2 sequences are MNHNS and SASEGT. The CDR3 DNA sequence: TGTGCCAGCAGTGGCCCCGGGCCCTTGAACACTGAAGCTTTCTTT. It encodes CASSGPGPLNTEAFF.

By share, this clone ranks as medium-sized (0.01 to 0.1%). The V and J genes are TRBV2 and TRBJ1-5; D is uncertain. The germline V gene has CDR1 SNHLY and CDR2 FYNNEI. V was cut by 7 bases and J by 9 bases, with 13 bases left in between. The CDR3 consists of 12 residues. In nucleotides, the CDR3 is TGTGCCAGCAAAGGGTCCCAATCGCCCCAGCATTTT. This codes for CASKGSQSPQHF.

The CDR3 is CASSTGDISGEQFF. Written as DNA, the CDR3 is TGTGCCAGCAGCACCGGGGACATTTCCGGTGAGCAGTTCTTC. The gene calls are TRBV11-3 and TRBJ2-1; tentatively, D is TRBD1 (6 bases). V was shortened by 5 bases and J by 9 bases, with 17 bases between the two germline ends. CDR1 SGHNT and CDR2 YENEEA come from the germline V gene. The CDR3 is made up of 14 amino acids.

V and J are TRBV7-9 and TRBJ2-7; the D call may be TRBD1 or TRBD2 (5 bases each). This CDR3 is built from 16 residues. Germline CDR1 SEHNR, CDR2 FQNEAQ (reference sequence). V was pared by 4 bases and J by 2 bases, with 18 bases between. This chain's CDR3 is CASSSTGTREPYEQYF. CDR3 DNA: TGTGCCAGCAGCTCGACCGGGACGAGGGAGCCCTACGAGCAGTACTTC.

The genes are TRBV11-2 and TRBJ1-1; D is undetermined. Looked up from germline, CDR1 is SGHAT and CDR2 is FQNNGV. V lost 0 bases and J 7 bases, leaving 6 bases between the germline ends. This CDR3 spans 12 amino acids. CDR3 in amino acids: CASSLDGLEAFF. For the CDR3, the DNA is TGTGCCAGCAGCTTAGATGGCCTTGAAGCTTTCTTT.

As for this clone: One end of the junction fails to match germline, which may point to a read error. The chain combines TRBV27 with TRBJ2-2; TRBD1 or TRBD2 may be the D gene (5 bases each). The germline gives CDR1 MNHEY, CDR2 SMNVEV (reference sequence). CDR3 length equals 16 residues. The DNA for the CDR3 is TGTGCCGGCAGTTTATATTTCGGGGCAAACACCGGGGAGCTGTTTTTT. This translates into CAGSLYFGANTGELFF.

In this sample, this clone is medium-sized. The chain uses TRBV11-2 and TRBJ1-1, with D uncertain. CDR1 and CDR2 from the germline V gene are SGHAT and FQNNGV. The CDR3 spans 13 residues. V was pared by 8 bases and J by 3 bases, with 13 bases between. The CDR3: CASFRSRHTEAFF. Written as DNA, the CDR3 is TGTGCCAGCTTTCGGAGTCGGCACACTGAAGCTTTCTTT.

The sample holds one count of this clone. The chain carries TRBV19 and TRBJ1-1, with D maybe TRBD1 (5 bases). CDR1 is LNHDA, CDR2 SQIVND, per germline (reference sequence). This CDR3 contains 13 residues. Trimming cost V 3 bases and J 5 bases, with 10 bases left between them. The CDR3 region has the DNA TGTGCCAGTAGTATCAGGGTTGGGACTGAAGCTTTCTTT. The encoded protein is CASSIRVGTEAFF.

This clone is deemed medium-sized. The rearrangement uses TRBV6-5 and TRBJ2-1, with a possible D match to TRBD2 (7 bases). This CDR3 spans 15 amino acids. The germline V gene has CDR1 MNHEY and CDR2 SVGAGI. The V end was cut by 5 bases, the J end by 6 bases, with 17 bases between. The CDR3 sequence is CASSPSGEGPNEQFF. In nucleotides, the CDR3 is TGTGCCAGCAGTCCCTCAGGGGAGGGCCCCAATGAGCAGTTCTTC.

The chain links TRBV6-5 to TRBJ2-3; 10 positions match TRBD1. V was clipped by 5 bases and J by 6 bases; unmatched bases: 5. Looked up from germline, CDR1 is MNHEY and CDR2 is SVGAGI. The CDR3 is 14 amino acids. The CDR3 loop reads CASSGGTGADTQYF. The CDR3 DNA sequence: TGTGCCAGCAGTGGAGGGACAGGGGCTGATACGCAGTATTTT.

This clone ranks as medium-sized. The chain uses TRBV2 and TRBJ2-5; D is possibly TRBD1 or TRBD2 (7 bases each). This CDR3 region has 14 residues. Germline V CDR1 and CDR2: SNHLY, FYNNEI. Trimming left V 6 bases short and J 1 base short, with 12 bases between. The CDR3 region is CASRAGQLQETQYF. The DNA for the CDR3 is TGTGCCAGCAGAGCGGGACAGCTCCAAGAGACCCAGTACTTC.

This chain's CDR3 is CASSIGSGRASEQFF. CDR3 DNA sequence: TGTGCCAGTAGTATAGGAAGCGGGAGGGCCTCTGAGCAGTTCTTC. V usage is TRBV19 and J usage is TRBJ2-1; TRBD2 agrees at 10 bases. The CDR3 is 15 residues long. With V trimmed by 1 base and J by 9 bases, 6 bases remained unmatched. Germline CDR1 and CDR2: LNHDA and SQIVND (reference sequence).

This sequence joins TRBV6-1 and TRBJ1-2, with 7 bases lining up with TRBD1. V shed 4 bases, J shed 7 bases, and the junction held 12 bases outside the gene matches. The V gene's germline CDR1 is MNHNS and CDR2 SASEGT. There are 15 residues in the CDR3. The chain's CDR3 is CASSVSPDREPGYTF. In nucleotides, the CDR3 is TGTGCCAGCAGTGTTTCCCCCGACAGGGAACCTGGCTACACCTTC.

This clone was detected a few times. The chain has TRBV7-9 and TRBJ1-1; D uncertain. The CDR3 runs 13 residues. The V end was cut by 3 bases, the J end by 1 base, with 6 bases between. CDR1 is SEHNR, CDR2 FQNEAQ, per germline (reference sequence). The CDR3 DNA reads TGTGCCAGCAGCTTCCCCCAGAACACTGAAGCTTTCTTT. Translating it yields CASSFPQNTEAFF.

In its sample, this clone was seen a few times. The gene calls are TRBV2 and TRBJ1-5, with unresolved D. Germline V gene data show CDR1 as SNHLY and CDR2 as FYNNEI. The CDR3 contains 14 residues. V was cut by 4 bases and J by 2 bases, with 9 bases left in between. Here the CDR3 reads CASSARQGNQPQHF. The CDR3, as DNA: TGTGCCAGCAGTGCTCGGCAGGGCAATCAGCCCCAGCATTTT.